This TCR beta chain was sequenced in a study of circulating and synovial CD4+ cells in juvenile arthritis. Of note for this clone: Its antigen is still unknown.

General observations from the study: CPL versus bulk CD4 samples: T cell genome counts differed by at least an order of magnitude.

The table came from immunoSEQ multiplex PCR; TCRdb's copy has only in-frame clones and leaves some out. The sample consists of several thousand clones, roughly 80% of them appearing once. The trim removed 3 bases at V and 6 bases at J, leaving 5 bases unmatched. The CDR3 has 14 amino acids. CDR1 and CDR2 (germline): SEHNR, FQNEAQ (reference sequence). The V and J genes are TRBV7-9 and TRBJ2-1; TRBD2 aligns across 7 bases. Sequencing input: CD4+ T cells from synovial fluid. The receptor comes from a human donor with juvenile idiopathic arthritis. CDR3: CASSLAGTTNEQFF. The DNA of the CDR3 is TGTGCCAGCAGCTTGGCCGGGACTACCAATGAGCAGTTCTTC.